A single sample is the source of the 26 T cell receptor beta chains below, sequenced in a study of identical twins. TCRdb re-derived calls from the 5' RACE reads in MiXCR, one entry per CDR3 protein. The table includes approximately 300,000 distinct CDR3 sequences, 8% to 9.5% detected once. Separately, the same data were catalogued under a study of yellow fever vaccine responses in identical twins.

Sequences were obtained from CD8+ T cells sorted from blood. These receptors came from a woman aged 18-30 years in good health.

The chain's CDR3 is CASSYGGLGFF. For the CDR3, the DNA is TGTGCCAGCAGTTACGGGGGACTAGGGTTCTTC. The chain combines TRBV6-2 or TRBV6-3 with TRBJ2-1; TRBD2 agrees at 8 bases. There are 11 residues in the CDR3. V was pared by 2 bases and J by 15 bases, with 3 bases of the junction left unmatched. Germline V gives CDR1 MNHEY, CDR2 SVGEGT.

This clonotype was seen at least ten times. V and J are TRBV7-2 and TRBJ2-3, with 7 bases aligning to TRBD2. Looked up from germline, CDR1 is SGHTA and CDR2 is FQGNSA. Trimming at V came to 3 bases and at J to 1 base, leaving 7 bases not matched to a gene. This CDR3 is 16 amino acids long. The CDR3 DNA follows: TGTGCCAGCAGCTTTCGTCTAGCGGTACGCACAGATACGCAGTATTTT. It translates to CASSFRLAVRTDTQYF. The complete variable domain, with remaining parts taken from reference TRBV7-2 and TRBJ2-3, reads GAGVSQSPSNKVTEKGKDVELRCDPISGHTALYWYRQSLGQGLEFLIYFQGNSAPDKSGLPSDRFSAERTGGSVSTLTIQRTQQEDSAVYLCASSFRLAVRTDTQYFGPGTRLTVL.

This clonotype occurred a few times. The chain uses TRBV7-9 and TRBJ2-5, with 8 bases that match TRBD2. Trimming at V came to 4 bases and at J to 5 bases, leaving 6 bases not matched to a gene. This CDR3 has 14 amino acids. The germline V gene encodes CDR1 SEHNR and CDR2 FQNEAQ (reference sequence). CDR3 DNA: TGTGCCAGCAGCTCCGAGCGGGAGCGGGAGACCCAGTACTTC. Protein sequence: CASSSERERETQYF.

This clonotype was seen only a few times. The genes are TRBV20-1 and TRBJ1-1; D unclear. The CDR3 is 12 amino acids. Germline CDR1 and CDR2: DFQATT and SNEGSKA (reference sequence). V lost 6 bases and J lost 1, with 9 bases in between. CDR3 residues: CSAQPTNTEAFF. The CDR3 DNA reads TGCAGTGCCCAGCCCACGAACACTGAAGCTTTCTTT.

The chain carries TRBV13 and TRBJ2-7; D remains ambiguous. There are 14 residues in the CDR3. V lost 0 bases, J lost 3 bases, and 9 bases lay in between. CDR1 and CDR2 from the germline V gene are PRHDT and FYEKMQ (reference sequence). CDR3 nucleotide sequence: TGTGCCAGCAGCTTAGGCCTTACCGGCTACGAGCAGTACTTC. Protein sequence: CASSLGLTGYEQYF.

This clonotype showed up many times. J is TRBJ2-7 and V is TRBV29-1, with 8 bases matching TRBD2. V trimming: 4 bases; J trimming: 3 bases; junction bases outside the gene matches: 5. The CDR3 loop spans 13 amino acids. CDR1 SQVTM and CDR2 ANQGSEA come from the germline V gene. CDR3 amino acids: CSVVTSGNYEQYF. The CDR3 region has the DNA TGCAGCGTTGTCACTAGCGGAAACTACGAGCAGTACTTC.

This clonotype was detected ten times or more. The chain has TRBV15 and TRBJ1-1, with 7 bases fitting TRBD1. V lost 0 bases and J lost 7; bases outside the gene matches: 11. Germline V lookup: CDR1 LNHNV, CDR2 YYDKDF (reference sequence). The CDR3 contains 16 residues. CDR3 coding DNA: TGTGCCACCAGCAGAGAGTTCGGGACAGAGGTACATGAAGCTTTCTTT. The encoded protein is CATSREFGTEVHEAFF.

This clonotype was detected many times. The chain couples TRBV12-3 or TRBV12-4 to TRBJ1-2; D unresolved. Trimming left V 3 bases short and J 0 bases short, with 5 bases between. The CDR3 runs to 13 residues. Here the CDR3 DNA reads TGTGCCAGCAGTTTTAGCGCTAACTATGGCTACACCTTC. Its protein is CASSFSANYGYTF.

Many counts were recorded for this clonotype. The junction differs from germline at one of its ends, possibly a read error. The CDR3 sequence: CASSFTGTSDEQCF. The CDR3 DNA follows: TGCGCCAGCAGCTTCACAGGGACTTCGGACGAGCAGTGCTTC. The chain recombines TRBV5-1 with TRBJ2-7; D is perhaps TRBD1 or TRBD2 (6 bases each). Looked up from germline, CDR1 is SGHRS and CDR2 is YFSETQ. This CDR3 spans 14 amino acids. The whole variable domain, filled in from reference TRBV5-1 and TRBJ2-7, reads KAGVTQTPRYLIKTRGQQVTLSCSPISGHRSVSWYQQTPGQGLQFLFEYFSETQRNKGNFPGRFSGRQFSNSRSEMNVSTLELGDSALYLCASSFTGTSDEQCFGPGTRLTVT.

This clonotype was recorded a few times. This chain links TRBV7-8 with TRBJ2-7; 8 bases agree with TRBD2. The V and J ends lost 3 bases and 7 bases, in that order; junction bases with no gene match: 8. The CDR3 runs 14 residues. Germline assignment: CDR1 SGHVS and CDR2 FQNEAQ. The CDR3 sequence is CASSFSGTGGEQYF. The CDR3 bases are TGTGCCAGCAGCTTTAGCGGGACCGGGGGGGAGCAGTACTTC.

The chain joins TRBV3-1 to TRBJ2-2; 9 nucleotides align to TRBD1. The V gene end was trimmed by 8 bases and the J gene end by 1 base; junction bases not matched to a gene: 20. The germline V gene encodes CDR1 LGHDT and CDR2 YNNKEL (reference sequence). The CDR3 runs 20 residues. DNA for the CDR3: TGTGCCAGCTATCTTGGGTCGAGGACAGGGGACCTTTTGAACACCGGGGAGCTGTTTTTT. Translated, it gives CASYLGSRTGDLLNTGELFF.

This clonotype has only a few counts. The chain recombines TRBV7-9 with TRBJ2-7; no reliable D call. Trimming took off 0 bases at V and 5 bases at J, with 11 bases between the two ends. The germline gives CDR1 SEHNR, CDR2 FQNEAQ (reference sequence). The CDR3 consists of 14 residues. The CDR3 DNA reads TGTGCCAGCAGCTTAGCGGTAGCTGTGCACGAGCAGTACTTC. This codes for CASSLAVAVHEQYF.

Ten or more counts support this clonotype. This chain links TRBV12-5 with TRBJ2-1; D ambiguous. Germline V gives CDR1 LGHNT, CDR2 FRNRAP. V shed 2 bases and J shed 8 bases, with 7 bases lying between them. The CDR3 contains 12 residues. CDR3 in DNA: TGTGCTAGTGGTTTGCGAGGCGATGAGCAGTTCTTC. It yields the protein CASGLRGDEQFF.

This clonotype was counted ten times or more. This sequence joins TRBV29-1 and TRBJ2-7, with D unresolved. The germline V gene encodes CDR1 SQVTM and CDR2 ANQGSEA. V lost 3 bases and J lost 6, with 9 bases in between. The CDR3 runs 11 residues. The CDR3 protein is CSVDSTREQYF. CDR3 bases: TGCAGCGTTGACTCCACCCGCGAGCAGTACTTC.

This clonotype showed up many times. CDR3 nucleotide sequence: TGCAGCGTTGCGGCAGGGGGGATCTCCTACGAGCAGTACTTC. Amino acid sequence: CSVAAGGISYEQYF. The chain combines TRBV29-1 with TRBJ2-7, with D possibly being TRBD1 (7 bases). This CDR3 is built from 14 residues. Germline loops: CDR1 SQVTM, CDR2 ANQGSEA. Trimming shortened V by 4 bases and J by 0 bases, and 13 bases separated the two germline ends.

The V call is TRBV4-3, the J call TRBJ2-5; tentative D call: TRBD1 (5 bases). CDR3 length equals 16 residues. The germline V and J ends were trimmed by 1 base and 2 bases, with 14 bases remaining between them. CDR1 is LGHNA and CDR2 is YSLEER in the germline V gene. The DNA for the CDR3 is TGCGCCAGCAGCCAAGTAGGGGTCTCAGCTCAAGAGACCCAGTACTTC. Translating it yields CASSQVGVSAQETQYF.

This chain uses TRBV7-9 with TRBJ2-2; 14 bases agree with TRBD2. This CDR3 has 17 amino acids. J gave up 6 bases and V 4 bases, and 7 bases lay outside the gene matches. Per germline, CDR1 SEHNR and CDR2 FQNEAQ (reference sequence). The CDR3 loop is CASSSGTSGSFAGELFF. CDR3 nucleotide sequence: TGTGCCAGCAGCTCCGGGACTAGCGGGAGTTTTGCCGGGGAGCTGTTTTTT.

This clonotype was counted between two and nine times. The genes are TRBV28 and TRBJ2-1; perhaps TRBD1 as D (6 bases). The CDR3 loop spans 16 amino acids. Per germline, CDR1 MDHEN and CDR2 SYDVKM. V lost 4 bases and J lost 6, with 19 bases in between. CDR3 sequence: CASSSDSTPPGNEQFF. As DNA, the CDR3 is TGTGCCAGCAGTTCGGACAGTACCCCACCTGGCAATGAGCAGTTCTTC.

The chain is built from TRBV5-1 and TRBJ2-5; no clear D gene. Trimming took 4 bases from V and 5 from J, leaving 21 bases between them. The germline V gene encodes CDR1 SGHRS and CDR2 YFSETQ. The length of the CDR3 is 16 residues. The CDR3 protein is CASSTRLGTAGETQYF. For the CDR3, the DNA is TGCGCCAGCAGCACTCGCTTGGGCACAGCTGGGGAGACCCAGTACTTC.

This clonotype was picked up a small number of times. The V gene is TRBV2, the J gene TRBJ2-1, with TRBD2 matching 7 bases. CDR3 length: 14 amino acids. Germline CDR1 SNHLY, CDR2 FYNNEI. V was pared by 4 bases and J by 7 bases, with 7 bases of the junction left unmatched. The DNA of the CDR3 is TGTGCCAGCAGTGTCTGGCGGGAGAGGAATGAGCAGTTCTTC. Residues: CASSVWRERNEQFF. The variable domain in full, completed from reference TRBV2 and TRBJ2-1, reads EPEVTQTPSHQVTQMGQEVILRCVPISNHLYFYWYRQILGQKVEFLVSFYNNEISEKSEIFDDQFSVERPDGSNFTLKIRSTKLEDSAMYFCASSVWRERNEQFFGPGTRLTVL.

This clonotype was counted a few times. The chain couples TRBV7-6 to TRBJ2-1; 8 bases align to TRBD2. The CDR3 sequence is 17 residues long. The V gene's germline CDR1 is SGHVS and CDR2 FNYEAQ. The J segment lost 2 bases and the V segment lost 4 bases, leaving 10 bases of the junction unmatched. CDR3: CASSSPRRGDAYNEQFF. CDR3 bases: TGTGCCAGCAGCTCCCCACGGCGGGGGGATGCCTACAATGAGCAGTTCTTC.

This clonotype was seen at least ten times. The rearrangement joins TRBV6-6 to TRBJ1-1; D remains unclear. The CDR3 has 12 residues. Trimming shortened V by 2 bases and J by 2 bases, and 3 bases separated the two germline ends. CDR1 is MNHNY, CDR2 SVGAGI, per germline (reference sequence). CDR3 DNA sequence: TGTGCCAGCAGTTACCCCAACACTGAAGCTTTCTTT. This codes for CASSYPNTEAFF.

This chain joins TRBV24-1 and TRBJ2-3, with TRBD1 as a possible D gene (6 bases). Trimming shortened V by 3 bases and J by 6 bases, and 12 bases separated the two germline ends. Germline CDR1 and CDR2: KGHDR and SFDVKD. This CDR3 is 14 amino acids long. The CDR3 DNA follows: TGTGCCACCAGTGATAACAGGGATGTGGATACGCAGTATTTT. The encoded protein is CATSDNRDVDTQYF.

In the case of this clonotype: This CDR3 is missing its conserved last phenylalanine or tryptophan, likely due to a read error. The chain combines TRBV19 with TRBJ1-1; 8 bases align to TRBD1. V shed 2 bases and J 5 bases; nucleotides not matched to a gene: 10. Per germline, CDR1 LNHDA and CDR2 SQIVND (reference sequence). The CDR3 totals 16 residues. The CDR3 DNA sequence: TGTGCCAGTAGTATAATTTGGCAGGGGGCGAATACTGAAGCTTTCCTT. As protein: CASSIIWQGANTEAFL.

The CDR3 here is CASTDGQGGPETQYF. CDR3 DNA: TGTGCCAGCACCGACGGACAGGGGGGGCCAGAGACCCAGTACTTC. V is TRBV6-1 and J is TRBJ2-5; 10 nucleotides align to TRBD1. The CDR3 length is 15 residues. J was trimmed by 4 bases and V by 7 bases; bases with no gene match: 9. Per germline, CDR1 MNHNS and CDR2 SASEGT.

There are a few counts of this clonotype. This chain uses TRBV20-1 with TRBJ2-2; 9 positions match TRBD2. Unmatched junction bases numbered 3, after V lost 2 bases and J lost 5 bases. The germline gives CDR1 DFQATT, CDR2 SNEGSKA (reference sequence). This CDR3 region has 14 residues. The DNA for the CDR3 is TGCAGTGCTAGACGACTAGCGGTTACCGGGGAGCTGTTTTTT. Protein product: CSARRLAVTGELFF.